The rows below give T cell receptor beta chains drawn from one sample of a study of blood T cells in healthy people across ages. TCRdb re-derived calls from the 5' RACE reads in MiXCR, one entry per CDR3 protein. Of 540,000 or so distinct CDR3 sequences in the sample, 25% to 30% were seen once. The source material was blood. These receptors were collected from a woman between 65 and 79 years old in good health. Each CDR3 is given with its conserved first and last residue. A D gene is named only where the DNA matches it firmly. Clone size is given for some rows only: seen once, a few or many times, or a class if the clone is expanded.

clone_size: -
j_call: TRBJ2-7
d_call: TRBD1
v_call: TRBV20-1
cdr3_nt: TGCAGTGCTAGAGCAGGGACAGTGGGGATGGCCCGTCTCTACGAGCAGTACTTC
cdr3_aa: CSARAGTVGMARLYEQYF

clone_size: few
j_call: TRBJ2-2
d_call: -
v_call: TRBV6-2/TRBV6-3
cdr3_nt: TGTGCCAGCAGCAAGGTCTTCGCGAACACCGGGGAGCTGTTTTTT
cdr3_aa: CASSKVFANTGELFF

clone_size: many
j_call: TRBJ1-1
d_call: -
v_call: TRBV29-1
cdr3_nt: TGCAGCGTTGGGCAGGGGCTAAACACTGAAGCTTTCTTT
cdr3_aa: CSVGQGLNTEAFF

clone_size: once
j_call: TRBJ2-1
d_call: TRBD1
v_call: TRBV27
cdr3_nt: TGTGCCAGCAGTTTGGACAGGCAACTCTACAATGAGCAGTTCTTC
cdr3_aa: CASSLDRQLYNEQFF

clone_size: few
j_call: TRBJ1-1
d_call: TRBD1
v_call: TRBV15
cdr3_nt: TGTGCCACCAGCCCCCGGGGACAGAGGAACACTGAAGCTTTCTTT
cdr3_aa: CATSPRGQRNTEAFF

clone_size: few
j_call: TRBJ1-5
d_call: -
v_call: TRBV7-8
cdr3_nt: TGTGCCAGCAGCTTAGCGGCCCTAGGACAGACCAATCAGCCCCAGCATTTT
cdr3_aa: CASSLAALGQTNQPQHF

clone_size: -
j_call: TRBJ2-3
d_call: -
v_call: TRBV24-1
cdr3_nt: TGTGCCACCATCAGCACCGACACAGATACGCAGTATTTT
cdr3_aa: CATISTDTDTQYF

clone_size: few
j_call: TRBJ1-2
d_call: -
v_call: TRBV7-9
cdr3_nt: TGTGCCAGCAGCTTTTACCCCGTATTGCATGGCTACACCTTC
cdr3_aa: CASSFYPVLHGYTF

clone_size: -
j_call: TRBJ2-3
d_call: -
v_call: TRBV20-1
cdr3_nt: TGCAGTGCTAGGGTAGCGACAGATACGCAGTATTTT
cdr3_aa: CSARVATDTQYF

clone_size: -
j_call: TRBJ1-2
d_call: -
v_call: TRBV6-5
cdr3_nt: TGTGCCAGCAGTTACTCTAGACTCGGCTATGGCTACACCTTC
cdr3_aa: CASSYSRLGYGYTF

clone_size: -
j_call: TRBJ2-6
d_call: -
v_call: TRBV4-3
cdr3_nt: TGCGCCAGCAGCCAAGATGGAGTAAGAGGGACTGGGGCCAACGTCCTGACTTTC
cdr3_aa: CASSQDGVRGTGANVLTF

clone_size: -
j_call: TRBJ1-2
d_call: -
v_call: TRBV11-1
cdr3_nt: TGTGCCAGCAGCCAAAGGCTCGGAGGTCGGGCTAACTATGGCTACACCTTC
cdr3_aa: CASSQRLGGRANYGYTF

clone_size: few
j_call: TRBJ2-5
d_call: -
v_call: TRBV24-1
cdr3_nt: TGTGCCACCAGTCCGACAGGAGCTTTGGGGACCCAGTACTTC
cdr3_aa: CATSPTGALGTQYF

clone_size: few
j_call: TRBJ2-5
d_call: -
v_call: TRBV5-5
cdr3_nt: TGTGCCAGCAGCTTTCCTGCGGGTAAAGAGACCCAGTACTTC
cdr3_aa: CASSFPAGKETQYF

clone_size: few
j_call: TRBJ1-1
d_call: -
v_call: TRBV7-9
cdr3_nt: TGTGCCAGCAGCCGAGACCACCGAGGCAACACTGAAGCTTTCTTT
cdr3_aa: CASSRDHRGNTEAFF

clone_size: -
j_call: TRBJ1-6
d_call: TRBD1
v_call: TRBV2
cdr3_nt: TGTGCCAGCAGCGTGAGGAGACAGGGGGTAGATAATTCACCCCTCCACTTT
cdr3_aa: CASSVRRQGVDNSPLHF

clone_size: -
j_call: TRBJ2-1
d_call: -
v_call: TRBV29-1
cdr3_nt: TGCAGCGCCCAGGAGGGGGGCAGGGAGCAGTTCTTC
cdr3_aa: CSAQEGGREQFF

clone_size: -
j_call: TRBJ1-1
d_call: TRBD1
v_call: TRBV29-1
cdr3_nt: TGCAGCGTTGGGGGACAGACGGGCACTGAAGCTTTCTTT
cdr3_aa: CSVGGQTGTEAFF

clone_size: many
j_call: TRBJ1-4
d_call: -
v_call: TRBV12-3/TRBV12-4
cdr3_nt: TGTGCCAGCGCCCCCCGACAGACTGAAAAACTGTTTTTT
cdr3_aa: CASAPRQTEKLFF

clone_size: few
j_call: TRBJ2-5
d_call: TRBD2
v_call: TRBV10-3
cdr3_nt: TGTGCCATCCGAACTAGCGGGGGGGCCGAGACCCAGTACTTC
cdr3_aa: CAIRTSGGAETQYF

clone_size: few
j_call: TRBJ2-1
d_call: -
v_call: TRBV20-1
cdr3_nt: TGCAGTGCAGTCTGGGCTAGCCCCTACAATGAGCAGTTCTTC
cdr3_aa: CSAVWASPYNEQFF

clone_size: -
j_call: TRBJ1-6
d_call: -
v_call: TRBV11-3
cdr3_nt: TGTGCCAGCAGCCTGGATCATAATTCACCCCTCCACTTT
cdr3_aa: CASSLDHNSPLHF

clone_size: few
j_call: TRBJ2-4
d_call: -
v_call: TRBV5-1
cdr3_nt: TGCGCCAGCAGCCCGGTGGGCAGAGAAGGCATTCAGTACTTC
cdr3_aa: CASSPVGREGIQYF

clone_size: many
j_call: TRBJ2-7
d_call: -
v_call: TRBV12-3/TRBV12-4
cdr3_nt: TGTGCCAGCAGTTTCGGCGGGCTCTTTAACGACGAGCAGTACTTC
cdr3_aa: CASSFGGLFNDEQYF

clone_size: -
j_call: TRBJ1-2
d_call: -
v_call: TRBV5-6
cdr3_nt: TGTGCCAGCAGCCGCAGGGGTAACTATGGCTACACCTTC
cdr3_aa: CASSRRGNYGYTF

clone_size: -
j_call: TRBJ1-5
d_call: -
v_call: TRBV6-5
cdr3_nt: TGTGCCAGCAGAGCCAAGATTAGCAATCAGCCCCAGCATTTT
cdr3_aa: CASRAKISNQPQHF

clone_size: -
j_call: TRBJ2-5
d_call: -
v_call: TRBV20-1
cdr3_nt: TGCAGTGCTAGATCGAGCAGGGACCCTCAAGAGACCCAGTACTTC
cdr3_aa: CSARSSRDPQETQYF

clone_size: -
j_call: TRBJ1-3
d_call: TRBD1
v_call: TRBV4-2
cdr3_nt: TGTGCCAGCAGCCCACGGATCCTCTGGGACAGCCACGAAAACACCATATATTTT
cdr3_aa: CASSPRILWDSHENTIYF

clone_size: -
j_call: TRBJ2-7
d_call: -
v_call: TRBV7-2
cdr3_nt: TGTGCCAGCAGCTTATGGGACGAGCAGTACTTC
cdr3_aa: CASSLWDEQYF

clone_size: few
j_call: TRBJ2-5
d_call: TRBD1
v_call: TRBV29-1
cdr3_nt: TGCAGCGTTGACGACAGGGGGCTTGAGACCCAGTACTTC
cdr3_aa: CSVDDRGLETQYF